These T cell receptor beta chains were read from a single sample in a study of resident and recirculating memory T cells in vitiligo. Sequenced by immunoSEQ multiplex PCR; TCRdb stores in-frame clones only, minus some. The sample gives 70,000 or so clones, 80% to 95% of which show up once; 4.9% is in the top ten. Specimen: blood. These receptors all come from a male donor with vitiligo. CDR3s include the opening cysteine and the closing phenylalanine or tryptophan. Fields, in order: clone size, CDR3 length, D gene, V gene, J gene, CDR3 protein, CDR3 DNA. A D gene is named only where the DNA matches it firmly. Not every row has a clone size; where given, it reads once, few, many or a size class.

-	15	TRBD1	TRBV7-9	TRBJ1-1	CASSVSGGLNTEAFF	TGTGCCAGCAGCGTTTCAGGGGGCTTGAACACTGAAGCTTTCTTT
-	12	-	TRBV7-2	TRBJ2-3	CASSFLSDTQYF	TGTGCCAGCAGCTTTCTATCAGATACGCAGTATTTT
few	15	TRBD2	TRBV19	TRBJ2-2	CASSLGLAEVGELFF	TGTGCCAGTAGTCTTGGACTAGCGGAAGTCGGGGAGCTGTTTTTT
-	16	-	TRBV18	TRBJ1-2	CASSPPGEALNYGYTF	TGTGCCAGCTCACCACCAGGGGAGGCACTTAACTATGGCTACACCTTC
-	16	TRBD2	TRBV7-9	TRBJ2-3	CASSLRTSGSTDTQYF	TGTGCCAGCAGCTTAAGGACTAGCGGGAGCACAGATACGCAGTATTTT
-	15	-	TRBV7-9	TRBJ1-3	CASSLEGSLRNTIYF	TGTGCCAGCAGCTTAGAAGGCTCCTTGAGGAACACCATATATTTT
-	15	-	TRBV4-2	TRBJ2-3	CASSQDRGAADTQYF	TGTGCCAGCAGCCAAGATCGAGGTGCCGCAGATACGCAGTATTTT
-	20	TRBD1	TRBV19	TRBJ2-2	CASSIGLLRGRLSDTGELFF	TGTGCCAGTAGTATAGGACTCCTCAGGGGGCGCTTATCGGACACCGGGGAGCTGTTTTTT
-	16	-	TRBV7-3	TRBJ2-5	CASSNRRGGLNQTQYF	TGTGCCAGCAGCAACCGTCGGGGTGGGTTGAATCAGACCCAGTACTTC
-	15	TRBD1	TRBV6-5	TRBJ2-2	CASRRGTGGTGELFF	TGTGCCAGCAGACGAGGGACAGGGGGGACCGGGGAGCTGTTTTTT
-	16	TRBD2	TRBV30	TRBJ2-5	CAWTQGLAGYQETQYF	TGTGCCTGGACCCAAGGACTAGCGGGGTACCAAGAGACCCAGTACTTC
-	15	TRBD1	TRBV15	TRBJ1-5	CATSGQGAYNQPQHF	TGTGCCACCAGCGGACAGGGGGCCTACAATCAGCCCCAGCATTTT
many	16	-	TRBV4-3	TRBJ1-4	CASSPDSTSTNEKLFF	TGCGCCAGCAGCCCGGACAGCACATCAACTAATGAAAAACTGTTTTTT
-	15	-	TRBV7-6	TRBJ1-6	CASSGSRTVDSPLHF	TGTGCCAGCAGCGGGTCCAGGACAGTTGATTCACCCCTCCACTTT
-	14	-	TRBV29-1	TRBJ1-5	CSVAQGDRDQPQHF	TGCAGCGTGGCACAGGGAGATCGGGATCAGCCCCAGCATTTT
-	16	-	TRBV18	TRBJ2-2	CASSPMAGEATGELFF	TGTGCCAGCTCACCAATGGCAGGGGAAGCCACCGGGGAGCTGTTTTTT
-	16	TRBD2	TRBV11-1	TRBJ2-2	CASSLGLAGPTGELFF	TGTGCCAGCAGCTTAGGTCTAGCGGGGCCCACCGGGGAGCTGTTTTTT
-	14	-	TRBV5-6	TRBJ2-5	CASSFSGAQETQYF	TGTGCCAGCAGCTTTTCGGGAGCCCAAGAGACCCAGTACTTC
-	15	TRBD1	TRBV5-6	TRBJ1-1	CASSYGDRFDTEAFF	TGTGCCAGCAGCTACGGGGACAGGTTCGACACTGAAGCTTTCTTT
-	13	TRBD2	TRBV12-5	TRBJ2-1	CASGLVPGGEQFF	TGTGCTAGTGGTTTGGTCCCGGGGGGTGAGCAGTTCTTC
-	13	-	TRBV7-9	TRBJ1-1	CASSLVGGVVAFF	TGTGCCAGCAGCTTAGTCGGCGGGGTCGTAGCTTTCTTT
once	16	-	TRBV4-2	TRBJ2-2	CASSQETGVGTGELFF	TGTGCCAGCAGCCAAGAAACGGGGGTCGGCACCGGGGAGCTGTTTTTT
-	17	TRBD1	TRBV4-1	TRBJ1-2	CASSQPLPDRTNYGYTF	TGCGCCAGCAGCCAACCCTTGCCGGACAGGACTAACTATGGCTACACCTTC
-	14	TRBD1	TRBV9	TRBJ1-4	CASSSGQGLEKLFF	TGTGCCAGCAGCTCGGGACAGGGTTTGGAAAAACTGTTTTTT
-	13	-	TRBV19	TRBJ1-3	CASTGTSGNTIYF	TGTGCCAGTACTGGCACCTCTGGAAACACCATATATTTT
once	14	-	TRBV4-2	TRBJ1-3	CASSQDYQGNTIYF	TGTGCCAGCAGCCAAGATTACCAGGGAAACACCATATATTTT
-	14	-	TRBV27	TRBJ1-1	CASSPRTDGTEAFF	TGTGCCAGCAGCCCTCGGACAGACGGAACTGAAGCTTTCTTT
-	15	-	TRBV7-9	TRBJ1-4	CASSLLTGNNEKLFF	TGTGCCAGCAGCCTACTCACAGGGAATAATGAAAAACTGTTTTTT
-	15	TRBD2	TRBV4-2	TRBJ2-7	CASSALAGNSYEQYF	TGTGCCAGCAGCGCACTAGCGGGGAACTCCTACGAGCAGTACTTC
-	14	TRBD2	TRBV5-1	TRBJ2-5	CASSLAGGPGTQYF	TGCGCCAGCAGCCTAGCGGGGGGGCCGGGGACCCAGTACTTC
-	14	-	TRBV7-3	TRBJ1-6	CASSEQGINSPLHF	TGTGCCAGCAGCGAACAGGGAATTAATTCACCCCTCCACTTT
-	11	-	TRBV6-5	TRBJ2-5	CAARGQETQYF	TGTGCCGCGCGAGGGCAAGAGACCCAGTACTTC
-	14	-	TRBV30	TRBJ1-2	CAWMVQALDYGYTF	TGTGCCTGGATGGTCCAGGCCCTTGACTATGGCTACACCTTC
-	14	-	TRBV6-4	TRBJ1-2	CASSDSTGVYGYTF	TGTGCCAGCAGTGACTCGACAGGAGTTTATGGCTACACCTTC
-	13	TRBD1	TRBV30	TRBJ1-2	CAWSTGGNYGYTF	TGTGCCTGGAGCACAGGGGGGAACTATGGCTACACCTTC
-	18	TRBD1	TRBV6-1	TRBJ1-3	CASSEAMGQGHSGNTIYF	TGTGCCAGCAGTGAAGCCATGGGACAGGGGCACTCTGGAAACACCATATATTTT
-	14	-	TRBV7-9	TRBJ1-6	CASSLSSYNSPLHF	TGTGCCAGCAGCTTGAGCTCCTATAATTCACCCCTCCACTTT
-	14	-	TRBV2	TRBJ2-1	CASTTTSSYNEQFF	TGTGCCAGCACGACTACGAGCTCCTACAATGAGCAGTTCTTC
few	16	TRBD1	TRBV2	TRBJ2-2	CASRTQTGGQTGELFF	TGTGCCAGCAGGACCCAGACAGGGGGTCAAACCGGGGAGCTGTTTTTT
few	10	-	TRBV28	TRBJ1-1	CASLGRQAFF	TGTGCCAGCCTGGGGCGCCAAGCTTTCTTT
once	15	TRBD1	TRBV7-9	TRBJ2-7	CASSLDDRGLYEQYF	TGTGCCAGCAGCCTAGATGACAGGGGACTCTACGAGCAGTACTTC
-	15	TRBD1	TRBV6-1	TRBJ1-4	CASSSTGGRSEKLFF	TGTGCCAGCAGCTCGACAGGGGGACGGAGTGAAAAACTGTTTTTT
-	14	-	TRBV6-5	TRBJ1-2	CASSCRGGSPGYTF	TGTGCCAGCAGTTGCCGAGGAGGGTCCCCTGGCTACACCTTC
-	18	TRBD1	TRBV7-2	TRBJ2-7	CASSPFATWDRTSYEQYF	TGTGCCAGCAGCCCATTTGCGACTTGGGACAGGACATCCTACGAGCAGTACTTC
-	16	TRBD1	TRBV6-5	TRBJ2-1	CASSSLAGGSYNEQFF	TGTGCCAGCAGTTCCTTGGCAGGGGGCTCCTACAATGAGCAGTTCTTC
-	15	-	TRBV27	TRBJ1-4	CASSFFGQGTEKLFF	TGTGCCAGCAGTTTCTTTGGGCAGGGAACGGAAAAACTGTTTTTT
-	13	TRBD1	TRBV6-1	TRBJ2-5	CATARTGQETQYF	TGTGCCACCGCCCGGACAGGTCAAGAGACCCAGTACTTC
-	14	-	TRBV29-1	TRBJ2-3	CSVEEGRGTDTQYF	TGCAGCGTTGAAGAGGGGCGCGGCACAGATACGCAGTATTTT
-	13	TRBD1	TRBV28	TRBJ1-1	CAITGGSGTEAFF	TGTGCCATAACAGGGGGCTCGGGCACTGAAGCTTTCTTT